In this sample, the clone carrying this T cell receptor (beta chain) turned up many times. The sample comes from a study of kidney transplant recipient with SARS-CoV-2 infection. Trimming left V 5 bases short and J 4 bases short, with 23 bases between. The germline gives CDR1 MRHNA, CDR2 SNTAGT. The CDR3 runs to 17 residues. TCRdb called the reads again in MiXCR, with one record for every CDR3 protein. This sample has under 250,000 distinct CDR3 sequences; 29% occur once, and the top ten carry 7% to 8%. Specimen: a blood sample, collected at baseline and between days 110 and 120 from a kidney transplant recipient. The chain couples TRBV6-4 to TRBJ1-2; D gene ambiguous. The sequence derives from a male patient aged 25-45 years who had COVID-19 and was a kidney transplant recipient. Some of the T cells might come from the graft donor. The CDR3 nucleotides are TGTGCCAGCAGTAGACTTAGCTCACACGGAAAGACCTATGGCTACACCTTC. Protein sequence: CASSRLSSHGKTYGYTF.